Below, 27 T cell receptor beta chains from the same sample are listed, as sequenced in a study of regulatory T cells in long-lasting Graves disease. With iRepertoire HTBI primers and Arm-PCR of CDR3 regions, TCR beta libraries were built. TCRdb fed the multiplex PCR reads into MiXCR, producing one record per CDR3 protein. The sample shows 400,000 or so distinct CDR3 sequences, about 25% of them seen only once. Time point indicated: persistent/refractory GD, antithyroid drugs over 5 years with positive TRAb. RNA extracted from PBMCs served as the sequencing template. The sample in question was peripheral blood mononuclear cells (PBMCs), obtained when the disease was refractory, from a patient treated with antithyroid drugs. All receptors come from a female donor with Graves disease.

This clonotype has ten or more counts. The CDR3 nucleotides read TGTGCCAGCAGCCGGCAGGGAGCCTATGGCTACACCTTC. It is translated as CASSRQGAYGYTF. This chain joins TRBV3-1 and TRBJ1-2, with D perhaps TRBD1 (5 bases). Trimming removed 4 bases from V and 4 bases from J, with 10 bases in between. CDR3 size: 13 residues. Germline values: CDR1 LGHDT, CDR2 YNNKEL (reference sequence).

This clonotype showed up just a few times. CDR3 loop: CASSTKGGFTLHF. DNA for the CDR3: TGTGCCAGTAGTACGAAGGGGGGTTTTACCCTCCACTTT. The rearrangement joins TRBV19 to TRBJ1-6, with TRBD1 as a possible D gene (6 bases). V was cut by 4 bases and J by 14 bases, with 15 bases left in between. This CDR3 is built from 13 residues. Germline CDR1 reads LNHDA; CDR2 reads SQIVND (reference sequence). Full variable domain (missing parts from reference TRBV19 and TRBJ1-6): DGGITQSPKYLFRKEGQNVTLSCEQNLNHDAMYWYRQDPGQGLRLIYYSQIVNDFQKGDIAEGYSVSREKKESFPLTVTSAQKNPTAFYLCASSTKGGFTLHFGNGTRLTVT.

This clonotype was detected many times. The J gene is TRBJ2-2, the V gene TRBV2; tentative D call: TRBD2 (5 bases). The V gene lost 10 bases and the J gene lost 6 bases, with 18 bases spanning the gap. This CDR3 comprises 14 residues. Germline CDR1 reads SNHLY; CDR2 reads FYNNEI. DNA for the CDR3: TGTGCCACCAGAGGTGGTGAGGGCCCCGGGGAGCTGTTTTTT. It specifies CATRGGEGPGELFF. Full variable domain (outside the CDR3, taken from reference TRBV2 and TRBJ2-2): EPEVTQTPSHQVTQMGQEVILRCVPISNHLYFYWYRQILGQKVEFLVSFYNNEISEKSEIFDDQFSVERPDGSNFTLKIRSTKLEDSAMYFCATRGGEGPGELFFGEGSRLTVL.

This CDR3 reads CASSRASSYEQYF. CDR3 DNA: TGTGCCAGTTCGCGGGCAAGTTCCTACGAGCAGTACTTC. This chain uses TRBV7-9 with TRBJ2-7, with D perhaps TRBD2 (5 bases). There are 13 residues in the CDR3. V dropped 9 bases and J dropped 1 base, with 13 bases sitting between them. Germline assignment: CDR1 SEHNR and CDR2 FQNEAQ (reference sequence). Together with reference TRBV7-9 and TRBJ2-7, the CDR3 gives the full variable domain: DTGVSQNPRHKITKRGQNVTFRCDPISEHNRLYWYRQTLGQGPEFLTYFQNEAQLEKSRLLSDRFSAERPKGSFSTLEIQRTEQGDSAMYLCASSRASSYEQYFGPGTRLTVT.

The rearrangement links TRBV24-1 to TRBJ2-7; D unclear. The germline gives CDR1 KGHDR, CDR2 SFDVKD. Trimming removed 3 bases at V and 9 bases at J, with 17 bases between. The CDR3 runs 14 residues. The CDR3: CATSDTRTETPQYF. The CDR3 DNA follows: TGTGCCACCAGTGATACACGGACCGAAACGCCGCAGTACTTC.

About this clonotype itself: This may come from a read error, since a much larger clone is one base off. The chain is built from TRBV2 and TRBJ2-7; TRBD1 or TRBD2 may be the D gene (6 bases each). This CDR3 contains 12 residues. Per germline, CDR1 SNHLY and CDR2 FYNNEI. The DNA of the CDR3 is TGTGTCAGCACCCGCGGGACACCCGAGCAGTACTTC. Its protein product is CVSTRGTPEQYF.

This clonotype was counted at least ten times. The rearrangement uses TRBV3-1 and TRBJ2-7; 10 bases map to TRBD2. Trimming cost V 4 bases and J 2 bases; bases outside gene matches: 8. CDR3 length: 16 amino acids. Germline V gene data show CDR1 as LGHDT and CDR2 as YNNKEL (reference sequence). The chain's CDR3 is CASSRGTSDVTYEQYF. The CDR3 nucleotides are TGTGCCAGCAGCCGCGGGACTAGCGACGTAACCTACGAGCAGTACTTC.

This chain joins TRBV10-3 and TRBJ2-5; D is unresolved. Trimming took 4 bases from V and 3 from J, leaving 9 bases between them. The CDR3 totals 13 residues. Germline CDR1 reads ENHRY; CDR2 reads SYGVKD. The CDR3 region is CAISGLEKETQYF. As DNA, the CDR3 is TGTGCCATCAGTGGGTTAGAGAAAGAGACCCAGTACTTC.

This clonotype occurred many times. The rearrangement links TRBV11-2 to TRBJ2-2; unclear D gene. Germline values: CDR1 SGHAT, CDR2 FQNNGV. The CDR3 loop spans 12 amino acids. Trimming took 0 bases from V and 6 from J, leaving 2 bases between them. This chain's CDR3 is CASSLDAGELFF. The DNA for the CDR3 is TGTGCCAGCAGCTTAGATGCCGGGGAGCTGTTTTTT.

This rearrangement joins TRBV5-1 to TRBJ2-1; no clear D gene. Per germline, CDR1 SGHRS and CDR2 YFSETQ. The CDR3 has 16 residues. V was cut by 4 bases and J by 1 base, with 15 bases left in between. For the CDR3, the DNA is TGCGCCAGCAGCCGCAATCAGGCGACGTCCTACAATGAGCAGTTCTTC. Its protein product is CASSRNQATSYNEQFF.

The V gene is TRBV27, the J gene TRBJ1-2; TRBD1 is a possible D gene (6 bases). CDR1 is MNHEY and CDR2 is SMNVEV in the germline V gene (reference sequence). The CDR3 is 17 residues long. Trimming cost V 6 bases and J 2 bases, with 22 bases left between them. The chain's CDR3 is CASSIKSSRGGNYGYTF. The DNA of the CDR3 is TGTGCCAGCAGCATCAAATCGAGCAGGGGAGGAAACTATGGCTACACCTTC.

This clonotype was seen a few times. The gene calls are TRBV5-4 and TRBJ1-1, with D unresolved. The CDR3 is 15 amino acids. Trimming took off 4 bases at V and 6 bases at J, with 19 bases between the two ends. Germline V CDR1 and CDR2: SGHNT, YYREEE (reference sequence). The CDR3 DNA follows: TGTGCCAGCAGCCCACCTACGGGGATCAACTCTGAAGCTTTCTTT. Encoded protein: CASSPPTGINSEAFF. The variable domain in full, completed from reference TRBV5-4 and TRBJ1-1, reads ETGVTQSPTHLIKTRGQQVTLRCSSQSGHNTVSWYQQALGQGPQFIFQYYREEENGRGNFPPRFSGLQFPNYSSELNVNALELDDSALYLCASSPPTGINSEAFFGQGTRLTVV.

This clonotype was seen only a few times. The chain carries TRBV10-3 and TRBJ2-3; D is unclear. Trimming shortened V by 3 bases and J by 8 bases, and 9 bases separated the two germline ends. The germline V gene encodes CDR1 ENHRY and CDR2 SYGVKD. The CDR3 is made up of 12 amino acids. This CDR3 is CAISEIASTQYF. The DNA of the CDR3 is TGTGCCATCAGTGAAATAGCATCTACGCAGTATTTT.

This clonotype was recorded a few times. The CDR3 sequence: CASSLKSGETEAFF. The CDR3 DNA reads as TGTGCCAGCAGCCTGAAATCAGGGGAGACTGAAGCTTTCTTT. This chain connects TRBV11-2 to TRBJ1-1; D is possibly TRBD1 (6 bases). Germline CDR1 SGHAT, CDR2 FQNNGV. The CDR3 consists of 14 residues. Trimming left V 5 bases short and J 5 bases short, with 15 bases between.

There are a few counts of this clonotype. The gene calls are TRBV7-3 and TRBJ2-2; D is perhaps TRBD2 (6 bases). The germline V and J ends were trimmed by 1 base and 7 bases, with 7 bases remaining between them. The CDR3 has 13 residues. The germline CDR1 and CDR2 sequences are SGHTA and FQGTGA. CDR3 residues: CASSLRRGGELFF. The CDR3 nucleotides are TGTGCCAGCAGCTTAAGGCGGGGCGGGGAGCTGTTTTTT. Full variable domain (rest looked up from reference TRBV7-3 and TRBJ2-2): GAGVSQTPSNKVTEKGKYVELRCDPISGHTALYWYRQSLGQGPEFLIYFQGTGAADDSGLPNDRFFAVRPEGSVSTLKIQRTERGDSAVYLCASSLRRGGELFFGEGSRLTVL.

This clonotype has at least ten counts. This chain uses TRBV7-2 with TRBJ2-5; 8 positions agree with TRBD1. Trimming removed 2 bases from V and 5 bases from J; junction bases left unmatched: 13. The CDR3 is made up of 17 amino acids. Germline CDR1 is SGHTA and CDR2 is FQGNSA. The CDR3 DNA is TGTGCCAGCAGCTTAAATTTGGCAGGGGGCGGTAAGGAGACCCAGTACTTC. Amino acid sequence: CASSLNLAGGGKETQYF.

The chain employs TRBV25-1 and TRBJ1-3; a weak D match, TRBD1 (5 bases). This CDR3 comprises 16 residues. Germline V CDR1 and CDR2: MGHDK, SYGVNS. Trimming pared 2 bases from V and 7 bases from J, leaving 18 bases between. The CDR3 region is CASSEEGTRIGNTIYF. In DNA, the CDR3 is TGTGCCAGCAGTGAAGAAGGGACGCGGATTGGGAACACCATATATTTT.

There are a few counts of this clonotype. The chain employs TRBV12-3 or TRBV12-4 and TRBJ2-7; D might be TRBD1 (5 bases). CDR3 size: 12 residues. The V end lost 5 bases, the J end lost 2 bases, and 7 bases lay between the germline ends. CDR3 protein: CASSATAYEQYF. CDR3 DNA sequence: TGTGCCAGCAGTGCGACAGCCTACGAGCAGTACTTC.

This clonotype has just a few counts. The rearrangement joins TRBV28 to TRBJ2-7; tentative D call: TRBD1 (5 bases). The CDR3 spans 15 residues. The germline V gene has CDR1 MDHEN and CDR2 SYDVKM. V dropped 3 bases and J dropped 6 bases, with 18 bases sitting between them. In DNA, the CDR3 is TGTGCCAGCAGTTTGGCTGGGGCAGGGATTGTCGAGCAGTACTTC. Translated: CASSLAGAGIVEQYF.

This clonotype appeared a few times. V and J are TRBV7-8 and TRBJ1-6, with 8 bases that match TRBD1. The CDR3 extends over 14 amino acids. CDR1 SGHVS and CDR2 FQNEAQ come from the germline V gene. V lost 5 bases, J lost 9 bases, and 6 bases stayed unmatched. The CDR3 sequence is CASSPNRGSSPLHF. The CDR3 region has the DNA TGTGCCAGCAGCCCCAACAGGGGGAGTTCACCCCTCCACTTT. Complete variable domain (other parts from reference TRBV7-8 and TRBJ1-6): GAGVSQSPRYKVAKRGQDVALRCDPISGHVSLFWYQQALGQGPEFLTYFQNEAQLDKSGLPSDRFFAERPEGSVSTLKIQRTQQEDSAVYLCASSPNRGSSPLHFGNGTRLTVT.

The J gene is TRBJ2-7, the V gene TRBV4-2; D may be TRBD2 (5 bases). Germline CDR1 is LGHNA and CDR2 is YNFKEQ. V was trimmed by 1 base and J by 4 bases, leaving 8 bases between them. The CDR3 runs to 13 residues. The DNA of the CDR3 is TGTGCCAGCAGCCAAGTCGGGGAATACGAGCAGTACTTC. Amino acids: CASSQVGEYEQYF.

The chain is built from TRBV2 and TRBJ2-3; 11 bases are shared with TRBD2. The CDR3 loop spans 15 amino acids. V lost 6 bases, J lost 6 bases, and 8 bases stayed unmatched. Germline-derived CDR1 and CDR2 are SNHLY and FYNNEI. The CDR3 bases are TGTGCCAGCAGACAACTAGCGGGGGCGGACGATACGCAGTATTTT. Translated, it gives CASRQLAGADDTQYF.

The CDR3: CASNDKKPGGRPNTEAFF. In DNA, the CDR3 is TGTGCCAGCAACGATAAAAAACCTGGGGGAAGGCCGAACACTGAAGCTTTCTTT. The chain couples TRBV12-3 or TRBV12-4 to TRBJ1-1, with D maybe TRBD1 (5 bases). Deletions cut 7 bases from V and 1 base from J, with 25 bases between. The CDR3 length is 18 residues.

This clonotype was counted ten times or more. The chain carries TRBV6-1 and TRBJ2-5; TRBD1 might be the D (5 bases). This CDR3 region has 15 residues. V dropped 6 bases and J dropped 0 bases, with 14 bases sitting between them. CDR1 and CDR2 from the germline V gene are MNHNS and SASEGT. The CDR3 reads CASRNDRTYQETQYF. The CDR3, as DNA: TGTGCCAGCAGAAATGACAGAACGTACCAAGAGACCCAGTACTTC.

The sample holds many counts of this clonotype. The J gene is TRBJ1-1, the V gene TRBV7-8; D uncertain. V lost 3 bases and J lost 5, with 16 bases in between. The germline V gene encodes CDR1 SGHVS and CDR2 FQNEAQ. The CDR3 is 15 amino acids. The CDR3 reads CASSFASVAGTEAFF. CDR3 bases: TGTGCCAGCAGCTTCGCGAGTGTAGCGGGAACTGAAGCTTTCTTT. Variable domain in full (rest from reference TRBV7-8 and TRBJ1-1): GAGVSQSPRYKVAKRGQDVALRCDPISGHVSLFWYQQALGQGPEFLTYFQNEAQLDKSGLPSDRFFAERPEGSVSTLKIQRTQQEDSAVYLCASSFASVAGTEAFFGQGTRLTVV.

The chain joins TRBV11-1 to TRBJ2-3, with 9 nucleotides matching TRBD2. Per germline, CDR1 SGHAT and CDR2 FQDESV (reference sequence). Germline trimming cut 4 bases from V and 4 bases from J; bases unmatched to any gene: 6. The CDR3 has 15 residues. CDR3 in DNA: TGTGCCAGCAGCTCCTTAGCGGGAGCAGCAGATACGCAGTATTTT. Translating gives CASSSLAGAADTQYF.

This sequence joins TRBV10-3 and TRBJ1-2, with a tentative D call TRBD1 (5 bases). Trimming removed 3 bases from V and 5 bases from J, with 13 bases in between. Germline V gene data show CDR1 as ENHRY and CDR2 as SYGVKD. The CDR3 loop spans 14 amino acids. The CDR3 protein is CAISESSGLYGYTF. CDR3 nucleotide sequence: TGTGCCATCAGTGAATCATCGGGGCTATATGGCTACACCTTC.